This TCR beta chain emerged from a study of T cell repertoires and HLA-DP antigens. In the study overall: Sorted CD137+CD4+ samples averaged around 230 ng DNA; pre-culture CD4+ samples, about 1,200 ng.

Primers targeted 54 TRBV and 13 TRBJ segments. Deep-resolution sequencing targeted under 250,000 T cell genomes in pre-culture CD4+ samples. Profiled with immunoSEQ multiplex PCR; TCRdb holds only in-frame clones, not every one. The data show about 73,000 clones, roughly 75% seen once. Study-wide results and caveats: Naive and memory CD4+ repertoires were not analysed separately.

As concerns this clone: The target antigen is unknown.

What was sequenced was CD4+ T cells from PBMCs. The origin of this receptor is a man between 60 and 70 years old in good health and CMV-seronegative.

CDR3 protein: CASSLGQGAAEQYF. The CDR3 DNA reads TGTGCCAGCAGCTTGGGACAGGGGGCAGCGGAGCAGTACTTC. The chain combines TRBV7-8 with TRBJ2-7; 12 bases line up with TRBD1. Germline V gene sequence: CDR1 SGHVS, CDR2 FQNEAQ. V lost 3 bases, J lost 7 bases, and 4 bases stayed unmatched. The CDR3 is 14 residues long.